A single sample is the source of the 17 T cell receptor beta chains below, sequenced in a study of blood T cell repertoires in COVID-19. Assay used: immunoSEQ multiplex PCR; TCRdb lists only in-frame clones, some missing. The repertoire holds hundreds of thousands of clones, with around 89% as singletons. The sequenced sample consisted of peripheral blood. The receptor set was obtained from a woman in her twenties or thirties with acute or convalescent COVID-19.

CDR3 in amino acids: CASSLPGNEQYF. The CDR3 DNA reads as TGTGCCAGCAGCTTGCCGGGGAACGAGCAGTACTTC. The chain links TRBV13 to TRBJ2-7; a weak D match, TRBD2 (5 bases). Germline values: CDR1 PRHDT, CDR2 FYEKMQ (reference sequence). CDR3 size: 12 residues. Deletions cut 3 bases from V and 5 bases from J, with 8 bases between. Complete variable domain (other parts from reference TRBV13 and TRBJ2-7): AAGVIQSPRHLIKEKRETATLKCYPIPRHDTVYWYQQGPGQDPQFLISFYEKMQSDKGSIPDRFSAQQFSDYHSELNMSSLELGDSALYFCASSLPGNEQYFGPGTRLTVT.

This clone came up once. This sample includes further DNA sequences coding for the same CDR3. This chain joins TRBV27 and TRBJ1-1; 8 bases map to TRBD1. The V gene end was trimmed by 0 bases and the J gene end by 4 bases; junction bases not matched to a gene: 4. The CDR3 length is 15 residues. From germline, CDR1 is MNHEY and CDR2 SMNVEV (reference sequence). CDR3 in DNA: TGTGCCAGCAGTTTATCCCGCACAGGGGGCACTGAAGCTTTCTTT. Its protein product is CASSLSRTGGTEAFF.

This clone has only one observation. The rearrangement links TRBV10-3 to TRBJ2-1; D is uncertain. V lost 2 bases and J 7 bases, leaving 15 bases between the germline ends. The CDR3 extends over 15 amino acids. Germline values: CDR1 ENHRY, CDR2 SYGVKD. This chain's CDR3 is CAISEAGAAKNEQFF. DNA of the CDR3: TGTGCCATCAGTGAGGCTGGAGCAGCGAAGAATGAGCAGTTCTTC.

The chain is built from TRBV5-1 and TRBJ2-2; 9 bases agree with TRBD1. The CDR3 has 15 residues. V dropped 4 bases and J dropped 7; count of bases not matched to a gene: 8. CDR1 is SGHRS, CDR2 YFSETQ, per germline. The CDR3 reads CASSPGQGLVGELFF. The CDR3 DNA reads TGCGCCAGCAGCCCGGGACAGGGATTAGTCGGGGAGCTGTTTTTT.

This clone was seen only once. CDR3 sequence: CASSRQGERGETQYF. In DNA form, the CDR3 reads TGTGCCAGCTCGCGACAGGGGGAACGTGGCGAGACCCAGTACTTC. The chain is built from TRBV18 and TRBJ2-5; 9 bases are shared with TRBD1. The length of the CDR3 is 15 residues. V shed 6 bases, J shed 5 bases, and the junction held 10 bases outside the gene matches. The germline CDR1 and CDR2 sequences are KGHSH and LQKENI. The whole variable domain, filled in from reference TRBV18 and TRBJ2-5, reads NAGVMQNPRHLVRRRGQEARLRCSPMKGHSHVYWYRQLPEEGLKFMVYLQKENIIDESGMPKERFSAEFPKEGPSILRIQQVVRGDSAAYFCASSRQGERGETQYFGPGTRLLVL.

This chain links TRBV4-2 with TRBJ2-5; 10 positions match TRBD2. The CDR3 is 17 amino acids. V lost 0 bases to trimming and J lost 5 bases; unmatched junction nucleotides: 9. The germline gives CDR1 LGHNA, CDR2 YNFKEQ. The CDR3 here is CASSQDLASGGGETQYF. The CDR3 coding sequence is TGTGCCAGCAGCCAAGATCTGGCTAGCGGGGGCGGGGAGACCCAGTACTTC.

J is TRBJ2-1 and V is TRBV5-1; tentative D call: TRBD1 (5 bases). The CDR3 extends over 15 amino acids. CDR1 SGHRS and CDR2 YFSETQ come from the germline V gene. V was pared by 0 bases and J by 1 base, with 8 bases between. The DNA of the CDR3 is TGCGCCAGCAGCTTGGAGGGGTTATCCTACAATGAGCAGTTCTTC. This gives the protein CASSLEGLSYNEQFF.

The chain joins TRBV5-1 to TRBJ2-1; 7 bases are a match to TRBD1. From germline, CDR1 is SGHRS and CDR2 YFSETQ. The CDR3 sequence is 14 residues long. The V gene end was trimmed by 0 bases and the J gene end by 6 bases; junction bases not matched to a gene: 3. The CDR3 DNA sequence: TGCGCCAGCAGCTTGGGACAGGGAACCAATGAGCAGTTCTTC. It is translated as CASSLGQGTNEQFF.

The chain combines TRBV11-3 with TRBJ2-5; no reliable D call. Per the germline V gene, CDR1 is SGHNT and CDR2 is YENEEA. Trimming shortened V by 1 base and J by 3 bases, and 12 bases separated the two germline ends. There are 15 residues in the CDR3. The CDR3 nucleotides read TGTGCCAGCAGCTTAGGGGTTCAAAGCGAAGAGACCCAGTACTTC. Amino acid sequence: CASSLGVQSEETQYF.

The chain has TRBV5-4 and TRBJ1-4; 7 bases are shared with TRBD1. Unmatched junction bases numbered 8, after V lost 4 bases and J lost 5 bases. The CDR3 extends over 15 amino acids. Germline V gene lookup returns CDR1 SGHNT and CDR2 YYREEE (reference sequence). CDR3 DNA: TGTGCCAGCAGCATCCGGACAGGAGGAAATGAAAAACTGTTTTTT. Protein product: CASSIRTGGNEKLFF. The full variable domain, completed using reference TRBV5-4 and TRBJ1-4, is ETGVTQSPTHLIKTRGQQVTLRCSSQSGHNTVSWYQQALGQGPQFIFQYYREEENGRGNFPPRFSGLQFPNYSSELNVNALELDDSALYLCASSIRTGGNEKLFFGSGTQLSVL.

The chain couples TRBV10-3 to TRBJ2-1; the match to TRBD2 covers 11 bases. CDR3 length equals 15 residues. V lost 2 bases to trimming and J lost 6 bases; unmatched junction nucleotides: 3. The germline gives CDR1 ENHRY, CDR2 SYGVKD. CDR3 region: CAISEDSGGANEQFF. As DNA, the CDR3 is TGTGCCATCAGTGAGGATAGCGGGGGGGCCAATGAGCAGTTCTTC.

The chain is built from TRBV6-6 and TRBJ1-6, with TRBD1 as a possible D gene (5 bases). The CDR3 is 14 amino acids. Trimming removed 6 bases from V and 5 bases from J, with 11 bases in between. Looked up from germline, CDR1 is MNHNY and CDR2 is SVGAGI (reference sequence). The CDR3, as DNA: TGTGCCAGCAGAAAAGACAGAGATAATTCACCCCTCCACTTT. Its protein product is CASRKDRDNSPLHF.

This clone occurred a few times. The chain employs TRBV6-2 or TRBV6-3 and TRBJ2-2; D remains ambiguous. Germline CDR1 is MNHEY and CDR2 is SVGEGT. V lost 2 bases and J 7 bases, leaving 11 bases between the germline ends. The CDR3 consists of 14 residues. The CDR3 here is CASSYIAFSGELFF. The CDR3 DNA reads as TGTGCCAGCAGTTACATCGCGTTTAGCGGGGAGCTGTTTTTT.

The rearrangement joins TRBV6-6 to TRBJ2-3, with a possible D match to TRBD2 (6 bases). V gave up 2 bases and J gave up 1 base, with 7 bases separating them. The CDR3 has 14 residues. Per the germline V gene, CDR1 is MNHNY and CDR2 is SVGAGI (reference sequence). Written as DNA, the CDR3 is TGTGCCAGCAGTTACCGCGGGGGCACAGATACGCAGTATTTT. Protein: CASSYRGGTDTQYF.

The J gene is TRBJ2-7, the V gene TRBV5-1, with 7 nucleotides matching TRBD2. The CDR3 spans 14 residues. Germline trimming cut 5 bases from V and 3 bases from J; bases unmatched to any gene: 8. Looked up from germline, CDR1 is SGHRS and CDR2 is YFSETQ. This CDR3 is CASSYGLGVYEQYF. The CDR3 DNA reads TGCGCCAGCAGTTACGGACTAGGCGTCTACGAGCAGTACTTC.

The CDR3 is CASRQNPRNTIYF. In DNA form, the CDR3 reads TGTGCCAGTCGACAGAACCCCAGGAACACCATATATTTT. The chain links TRBV2 to TRBJ1-3; maybe TRBD1 (5 bases). The germline V and J ends were trimmed by 9 bases and 7 bases, with 16 bases remaining between them. The CDR3 is 13 amino acids. Germline assignment: CDR1 SNHLY and CDR2 FYNNEI.

The CDR3 loop reads CASSLSGLGYTF. In DNA, the CDR3 is TGTGCCAGCAGCTTGTCAGGGCTTGGCTACACCTTC. The chain employs TRBV5-6 and TRBJ1-2, with a tentative D call TRBD1 (5 bases). The V end was cut by 1 base, the J end by 7 bases, with 8 bases between. CDR1 is SGHDT and CDR2 is YYEEEE in the germline V gene. CDR3 length: 12 residues.